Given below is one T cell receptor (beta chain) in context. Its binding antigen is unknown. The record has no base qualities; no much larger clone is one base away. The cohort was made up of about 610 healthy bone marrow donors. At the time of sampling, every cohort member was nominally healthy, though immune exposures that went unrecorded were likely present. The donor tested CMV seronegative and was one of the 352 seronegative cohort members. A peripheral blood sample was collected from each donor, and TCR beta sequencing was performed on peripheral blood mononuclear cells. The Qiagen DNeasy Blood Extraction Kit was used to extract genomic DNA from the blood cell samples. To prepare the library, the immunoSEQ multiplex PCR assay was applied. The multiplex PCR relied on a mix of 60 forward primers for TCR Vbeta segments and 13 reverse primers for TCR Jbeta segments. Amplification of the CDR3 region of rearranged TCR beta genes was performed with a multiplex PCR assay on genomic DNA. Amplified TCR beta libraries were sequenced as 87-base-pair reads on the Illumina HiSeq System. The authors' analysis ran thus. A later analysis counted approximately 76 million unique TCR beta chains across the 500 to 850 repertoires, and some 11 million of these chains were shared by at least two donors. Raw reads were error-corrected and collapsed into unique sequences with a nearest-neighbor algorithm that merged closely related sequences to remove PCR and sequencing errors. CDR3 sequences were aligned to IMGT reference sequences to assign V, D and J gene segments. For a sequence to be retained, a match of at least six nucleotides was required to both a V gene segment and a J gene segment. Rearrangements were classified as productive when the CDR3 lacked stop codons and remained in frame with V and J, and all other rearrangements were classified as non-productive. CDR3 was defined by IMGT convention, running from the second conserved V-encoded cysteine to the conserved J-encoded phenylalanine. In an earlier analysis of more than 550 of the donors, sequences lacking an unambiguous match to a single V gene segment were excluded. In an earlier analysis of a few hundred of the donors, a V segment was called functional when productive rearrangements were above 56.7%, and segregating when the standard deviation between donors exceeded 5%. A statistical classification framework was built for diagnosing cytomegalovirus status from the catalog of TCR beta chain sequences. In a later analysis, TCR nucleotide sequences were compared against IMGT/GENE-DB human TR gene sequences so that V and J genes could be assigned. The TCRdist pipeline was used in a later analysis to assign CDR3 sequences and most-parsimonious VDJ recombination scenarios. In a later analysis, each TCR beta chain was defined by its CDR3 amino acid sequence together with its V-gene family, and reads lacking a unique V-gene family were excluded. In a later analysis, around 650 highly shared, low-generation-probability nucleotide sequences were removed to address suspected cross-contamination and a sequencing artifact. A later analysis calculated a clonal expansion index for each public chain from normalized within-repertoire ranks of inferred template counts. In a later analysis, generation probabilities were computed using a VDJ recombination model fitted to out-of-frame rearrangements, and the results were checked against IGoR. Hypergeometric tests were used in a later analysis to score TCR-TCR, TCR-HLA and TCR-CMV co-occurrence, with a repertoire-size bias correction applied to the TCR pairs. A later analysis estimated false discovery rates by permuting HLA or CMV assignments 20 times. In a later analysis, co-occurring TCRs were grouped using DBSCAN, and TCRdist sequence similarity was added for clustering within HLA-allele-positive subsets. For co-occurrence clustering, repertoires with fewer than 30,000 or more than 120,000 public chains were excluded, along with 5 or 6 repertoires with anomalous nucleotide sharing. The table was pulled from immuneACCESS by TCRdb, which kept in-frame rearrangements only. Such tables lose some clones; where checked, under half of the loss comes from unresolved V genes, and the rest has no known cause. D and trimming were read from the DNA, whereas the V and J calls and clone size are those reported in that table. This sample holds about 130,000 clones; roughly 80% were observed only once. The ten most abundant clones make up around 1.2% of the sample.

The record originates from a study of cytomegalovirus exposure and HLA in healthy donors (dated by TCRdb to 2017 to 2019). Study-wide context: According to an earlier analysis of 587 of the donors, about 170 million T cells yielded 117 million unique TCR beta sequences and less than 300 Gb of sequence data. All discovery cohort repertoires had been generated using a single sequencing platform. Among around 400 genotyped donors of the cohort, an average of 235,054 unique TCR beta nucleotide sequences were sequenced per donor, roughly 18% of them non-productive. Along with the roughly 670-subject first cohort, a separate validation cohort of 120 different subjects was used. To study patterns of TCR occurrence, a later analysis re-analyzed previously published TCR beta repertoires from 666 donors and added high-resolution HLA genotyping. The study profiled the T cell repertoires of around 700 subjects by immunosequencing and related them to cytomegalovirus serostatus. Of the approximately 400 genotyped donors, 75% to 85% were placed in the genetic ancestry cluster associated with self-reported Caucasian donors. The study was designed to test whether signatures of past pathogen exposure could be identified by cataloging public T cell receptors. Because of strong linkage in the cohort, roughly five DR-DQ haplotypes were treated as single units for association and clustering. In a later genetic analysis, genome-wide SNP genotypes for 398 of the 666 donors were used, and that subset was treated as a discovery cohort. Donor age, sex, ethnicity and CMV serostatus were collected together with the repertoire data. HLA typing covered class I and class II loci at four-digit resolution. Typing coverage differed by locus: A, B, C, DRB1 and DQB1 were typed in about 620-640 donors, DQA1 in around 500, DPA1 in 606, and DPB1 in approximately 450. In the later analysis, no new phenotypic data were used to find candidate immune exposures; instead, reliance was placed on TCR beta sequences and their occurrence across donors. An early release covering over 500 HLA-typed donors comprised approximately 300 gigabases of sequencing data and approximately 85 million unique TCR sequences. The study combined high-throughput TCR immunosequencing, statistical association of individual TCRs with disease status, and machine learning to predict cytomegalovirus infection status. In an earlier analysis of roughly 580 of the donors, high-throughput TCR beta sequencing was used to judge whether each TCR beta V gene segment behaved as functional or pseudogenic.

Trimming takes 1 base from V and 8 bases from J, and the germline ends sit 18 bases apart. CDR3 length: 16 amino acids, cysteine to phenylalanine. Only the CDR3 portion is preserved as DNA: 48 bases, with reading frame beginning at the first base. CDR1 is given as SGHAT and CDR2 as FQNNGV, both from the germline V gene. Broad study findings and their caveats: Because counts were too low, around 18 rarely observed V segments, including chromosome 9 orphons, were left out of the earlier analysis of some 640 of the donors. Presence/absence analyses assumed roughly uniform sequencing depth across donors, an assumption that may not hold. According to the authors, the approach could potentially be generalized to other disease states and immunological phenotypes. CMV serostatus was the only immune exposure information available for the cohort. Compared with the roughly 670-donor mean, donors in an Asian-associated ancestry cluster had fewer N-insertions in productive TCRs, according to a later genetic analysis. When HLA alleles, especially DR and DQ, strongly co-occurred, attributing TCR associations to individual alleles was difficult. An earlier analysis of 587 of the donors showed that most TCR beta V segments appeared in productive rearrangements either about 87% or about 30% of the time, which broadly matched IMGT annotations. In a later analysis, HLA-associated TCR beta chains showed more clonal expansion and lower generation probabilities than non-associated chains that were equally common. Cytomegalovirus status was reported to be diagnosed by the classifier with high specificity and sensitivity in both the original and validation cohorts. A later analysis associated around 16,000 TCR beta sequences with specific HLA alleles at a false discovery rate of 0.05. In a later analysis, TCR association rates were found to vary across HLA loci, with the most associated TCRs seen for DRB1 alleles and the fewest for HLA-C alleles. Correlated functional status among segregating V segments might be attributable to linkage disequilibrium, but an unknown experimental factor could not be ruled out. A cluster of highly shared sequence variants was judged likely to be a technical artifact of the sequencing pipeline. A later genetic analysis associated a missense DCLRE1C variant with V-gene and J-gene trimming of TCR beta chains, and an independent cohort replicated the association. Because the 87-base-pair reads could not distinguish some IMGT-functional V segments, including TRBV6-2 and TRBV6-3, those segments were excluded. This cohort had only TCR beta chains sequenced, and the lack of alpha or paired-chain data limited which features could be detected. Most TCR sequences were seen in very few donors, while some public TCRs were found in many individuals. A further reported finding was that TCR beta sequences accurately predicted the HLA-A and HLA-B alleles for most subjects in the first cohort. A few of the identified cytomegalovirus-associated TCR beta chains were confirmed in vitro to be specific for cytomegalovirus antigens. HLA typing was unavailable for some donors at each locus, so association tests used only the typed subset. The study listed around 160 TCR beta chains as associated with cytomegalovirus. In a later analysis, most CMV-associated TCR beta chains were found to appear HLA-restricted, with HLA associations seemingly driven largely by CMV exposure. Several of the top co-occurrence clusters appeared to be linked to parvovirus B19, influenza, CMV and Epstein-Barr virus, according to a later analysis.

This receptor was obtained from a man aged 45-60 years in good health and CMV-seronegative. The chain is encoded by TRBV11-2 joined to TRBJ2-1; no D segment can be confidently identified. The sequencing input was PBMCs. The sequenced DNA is TGTGCCAGCAGCTTAGTAATTCAATTTCCTACCCATGAGCAGTTCTTC. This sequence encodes CASSLVIQFPTHEQFF. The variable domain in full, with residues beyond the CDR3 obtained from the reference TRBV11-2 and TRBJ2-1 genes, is EAGVAQSPRYKIIEKRQSVAFWCNPISGHATLYWYQQILGQGPKLLIQFQNNGVVDDSQLPKDRFSAERLKGVDSTLKIQPAKLEDSAVYLCASSLVIQFPTHEQFFGPGTRLTVL.